The rows below give T cell receptor beta chains drawn from one sample of a study of cytomegalovirus exposure and HLA in healthy donors. Repertoires were generated with immunoSEQ multiplex PCR, while TCRdb's copy carries only in-frame clones and drops some. In the table there are fewer than 100,000 clones, just under 80% of which are singletons. Sequenced: PBMCs. Every receptor here comes from a woman between 40 and 50 years old in good health and CMV-seropositive. Each CDR3 is given with its conserved first and last residue. A D gene is named only where the DNA matches it firmly. The size field is filled for only some rows; it gives once, few, many or a size class.

J	V	D	size	CDR3	DNA
TRBJ2-1	TRBV6-6	-	-	CASSRDGTIFAFF	TGTGCCAGCAGCCGAGATGGGACAATTTTCGCGTTCTTC
TRBJ2-3	TRBV4-2	TRBD2	-	CASSQGVGLAGTDTQYF	TGTGCCAGCAGCCAAGGGGTGGGACTAGCGGGCACAGATACGCAGTATTTT
TRBJ1-2	TRBV6-6	-	-	CASSRAGCGYTF	TGTGCCAGCAGTCGAGCGGGTTGTGGCTACACCTTC
TRBJ2-1	TRBV5-1	TRBD2	-	CASGTSGLDNKQFF	TGCGCCAGCGGAACTAGCGGGCTCGATAACAAGCAGTTCTTC
TRBJ2-6	TRBV7-9	-	-	CASSLAGVSGANVLTF	TGTGCCAGCAGCTTAGCGGGAGTGTCTGGGGCCAACGTCCTGACTTTC
TRBJ1-1	TRBV7-9	TRBD1	-	CASSSTGQENTEAFF	TGTGCCAGCAGCTCCACGGGACAGGAGAACACTGAAGCTTTCTTT
TRBJ2-7	TRBV5-5	TRBD1	-	CASSQAAQGSYEQYF	TGTGCCAGCAGCCAGGCCGCACAGGGGTCCTACGAGCAGTACTTC
TRBJ2-1	TRBV6-4	-	-	CASSVGTSPWNEQFF	TGTGCCAGCAGTGTCGGGACATCTCCGTGGAATGAGCAGTTCTTC
TRBJ1-2	TRBV30	-	once	CAWSVNSYGYTF	TGTGCCTGGAGTGTAAACTCGTATGGCTACACCTTC
TRBJ2-1	TRBV19	-	-	CASRFRRTTNEQFF	TGTGCCAGTAGATTCAGACGGACTACCAATGAGCAGTTCTTC
TRBJ1-2	TRBV28	-	-	CASSIPRDGYTF	TGTGCCAGCAGTATACCGAGGGATGGCTACACCTTC
TRBJ1-5	TRBV6-1	TRBD1	-	CASIVDRSNQPQHF	TGTGCCAGCATAGTGGACAGGAGCAATCAGCCCCAGCATTTT